This T cell receptor (beta chain) was found in a study of blood T cells in healthy people across ages. Broader study findings: With unsorted PBMCs, a conclusive comparison of naive versus antigen-experienced cells was not possible.

The germline V gene encodes CDR1 MGHRA and CDR2 YSYEKL. The CDR3 sequence is 15 residues long. Trimming took off 0 bases at V and 8 bases at J, with 13 bases between the two ends. Alongside a J-beta primer mix, a sample-barcoded 5' primer served in a second PCR lasting 7 to 11 cycles. One entry per CDR3 protein results from TCRdb running MiXCR on the 5' RACE reads. This sample yields roughly 720,000 distinct CDR3 sequences, of which about 55% are seen a single time; approximately 41% belongs to the top ten. Remarks on this clonotype: The antigen is undetermined.

This rearrangement joins TRBV4-1 to TRBJ1-4; D uncertain. Sequencing was performed on blood. The sequence was collected from an elderly man in good health. The CDR3 coding sequence is TGCGCCAGCAGCCAAGATGAAGCCAGGAGGGAAAAACTGTTTTTT. It translates to CASSQDEARREKLFF.